This T cell receptor beta chain was recovered during a study of blood T cell repertoires in COVID-19. Produced via immunoSEQ multiplex PCR; TCRdb's table is partial and in-frame only. The repertoire consists of roughly 160,000 clones, with about 85% occurring once and the leading ten covering more than 0.85%. Germline V lookup: CDR1 SGHAT, CDR2 FQNNGV. V was cut by 0 bases and J by 4 bases, with 9 bases left in between. The CDR3 consists of 14 residues. This clone was seen only once. This chain uses TRBV11-2 with TRBJ2-5; D unclear. Sequenced sample: peripheral blood. The receptor's source is a man between 35 and 55 years old with acute or convalescent COVID-19. The CDR3, as DNA: TGTGCCAGCAGCTTAGAGACTGATACAGAGACCCAGTACTTC. This gives the protein CASSLETDTETQYF.